The 21 T cell receptor beta chains in this list originate from one sample, sequenced in a study of metastatic and nonmetastatic thyroid tumors. TCRdb re-clonotyped the PCR reads through MiXCR. The data show under 45,000 clones, less than 35% seen once. Patients were all untreated before their thyroid surgery. The specimen was blood. All receptors come from a male donor with papillary thyroid cancer or a benign thyroid nodule (not recorded which). Some clones in this sample may be carry-over from other donors' samples.

This clone is categorized as medium-sized. J is TRBJ1-2 and V is TRBV11-1; possibly TRBD1 for D (5 bases). V was pared by 5 bases and J by 7 bases, with 14 bases between. There are 13 residues in the CDR3. In germline, CDR1 is SGHAT, CDR2 FQDESV (reference sequence). CDR3 bases: TGTGCCAGCAGCCCAGAGCCAGGGTTTGGCTACACCTTC. This codes for CASSPEPGFGYTF.

This clone was counted ten times or more. The rearrangement uses TRBV6-6 and TRBJ1-5; D is unresolved. This CDR3 spans 16 amino acids. V lost 0 bases and J lost 5, with 14 bases in between. Germline CDR1 MNHNY, CDR2 SVGAGI (reference sequence). The chain's CDR3 is CASSYSIVDWYQPQHF. CDR3 nucleotides: TGTGCCAGCAGTTACTCGATTGTTGATTGGTATCAGCCCCAGCATTTT.

This clone was observed a single time. This chain joins TRBV20-1 and TRBJ2-3; the D gene could be TRBD1 or TRBD2 (5 bases each). V lost 8 bases to trimming and J lost 6 bases, with 18 bases between them. The V gene's germline CDR1 is DFQATT and CDR2 SNEGSKA (reference sequence). CDR3 length: 13 residues. In nucleotides, the CDR3 is TGCAGTATGGGACCAGCCATCGCGGATACGCAGTATTTT. Its translation: CSMGPAIADTQYF.

This clone was detected only once. The CDR3 reads CASSQAPTSSHEQYF. The DNA for the CDR3 is TGCGCCAGCAGCCAGGCCCCGACTAGTTCCCACGAGCAGTACTTC. V is TRBV4-1 and J is TRBJ2-7; TRBD2 might be the D (6 bases). The CDR3 is made up of 15 amino acids. Trimming pared 3 bases from V and 5 bases from J, leaving 17 bases between. CDR1 and CDR2 from the germline V gene are MGHRA and YSYEKL.

This clone was recorded at least ten times. The DNA for the CDR3 is TGTGCCACCCGAGGACTAGCGGGAGAGATCACCGGGGAGCTGTTTTTT. Translation: CATRGLAGEITGELFF. This sequence joins TRBV15 and TRBJ2-2, with 13 bases identical to TRBD2. After removal of 8 bases from V and 4 bases from J, the junction contained 7 bases not matched to a gene. The CDR3 has 16 amino acids. CDR1 and CDR2 (germline): LNHNV, YYDKDF (reference sequence).

By sample fraction, this clone is medium-sized. The chain combines TRBV4-1 with TRBJ2-7; 8 bases line up with TRBD2. The ends lost 0 bases at V and 7 bases at J; junction bases unmatched: 5. From germline, CDR1 is MGHRA and CDR2 YSYEKL. The CDR3 contains 14 residues. CDR3 protein: CASSQERGAREQYF. CDR3 DNA sequence: TGCGCCAGCAGCCAAGAGCGGGGGGCGCGTGAGCAGTACTTC.

This clone was counted ten times or more. The V and J genes are TRBV10-2 and TRBJ2-1; D is uncertain. CDR1 and CDR2 (germline): WSHSY, SAAADI. V was trimmed by 6 bases and J by 0 bases, leaving 9 bases between them. The CDR3 extends over 14 amino acids. The chain's CDR3 is CASRVESSYNEQFF. CDR3 nucleotide sequence: TGCGCCAGCAGGGTGGAGAGCTCCTACAATGAGCAGTTCTTC.

This clone turned up a few times. V gene TRBV6-1 combines with J gene TRBJ2-7; D is uncertain. The CDR3 totals 12 residues. The germline V gene has CDR1 MNHNS and CDR2 SASEGT. V lost 4 bases to trimming and J lost 2 bases, with 6 bases between them. CDR3 amino acids: CASSVVPYEQYV. CDR3 sequence (DNA): TGTGCCAGCAGTGTGGTTCCCTACGAGCAGTACGTC.

This clone was detected many times. The rearrangement joins TRBV27 to TRBJ2-3; D is uncertain. The CDR3 spans 14 residues. V was clipped by 2 bases and J by 1 base, with 7 bases between them. Germline values: CDR1 MNHEY, CDR2 SMNVEV (reference sequence). CDR3 residues: CASSLRLGTDTQYF. The CDR3 region has the DNA TGTGCCAGCAGTTTAAGGCTGGGCACAGATACGCAGTATTTT.

With respect to this clone: A read error may account for a junction end that differs from germline. This chain links TRBV7-3 with TRBJ2-3, with D possibly matching TRBD2 (7 bases). The germline V gene has CDR1 SGHTA and CDR2 FQGTGA. The CDR3 covers 15 residues. In nucleotides, the CDR3 is TGTGCCAGCAGCCAGCTTGGGGGGGGGCCAGATACGCGGTATTTT. Its translation is CASSQLGGGPDTRYF.

The table lists this clone with many counts. A single base separates this from a much larger clone, so it may be a read error. Other DNA variants within this sample encode the same CDR3. The chain links TRBV10-1 to TRBJ2-1; 11 positions agree with TRBD2. With 8 bases clipped from V and 7 bases from J, the junction kept 7 bases outside the gene matches. Germline CDR1 reads WNHNN; CDR2 reads SYGVQD (reference sequence). The CDR3 consists of 14 residues. The CDR3 here is CASGTSGSGNEQFF. CDR3 nucleotides: TGCGCCAGCGGTACTAGCGGGAGCGGGAATGAGCAGTTCTTC.

This clone was counted many times. The chain couples TRBV19 to TRBJ2-1; 7 bases are a match to TRBD2. The germline V gene has CDR1 LNHDA and CDR2 SQIVND (reference sequence). The V and J ends lost 3 bases and 0 bases, in that order; junction bases with no gene match: 17. The CDR3 is 20 amino acids. DNA for the CDR3: TGTGCCAGTAGTATGGGGCCAGGCGGCGGGAGATTGAGCTCCTACAATGAGCAGTTCTTC. Its translation is CASSMGPGGGRLSSYNEQFF. The variable domain in full, completed from reference TRBV19 and TRBJ2-1, reads DGGITQSPKYLFRKEGQNVTLSCEQNLNHDAMYWYRQDPGQGLRLIYYSQIVNDFQKGDIAEGYSVSREKKESFPLTVTSAQKNPTAFYLCASSMGPGGGRLSSYNEQFFGPGTRLTVL.

Comment on this clone: The same CDR3 arises from other DNA sequences in this sample as well. The chain combines TRBV11-2 with TRBJ2-2, with D perhaps TRBD2 (7 bases). The length of the CDR3 is 16 residues. Deletions cut 4 bases from V and 6 bases from J, with 18 bases between. The germline V gene has CDR1 SGHAT and CDR2 FQNNGV. The DNA for the CDR3 is TGTGCCAGCAGCTGGGGGGGCGGAAGGGCCCCCGGGGAGCTGTTTTTT. Residues: CASSWGGGRAPGELFF. The variable domain in full, with the rest retrieved from reference TRBV11-2 and TRBJ2-2, is EAGVAQSPRYKIIEKRQSVAFWCNPISGHATLYWYQQILGQGPKLLIQFQNNGVVDDSQLPKDRFSAERLKGVDSTLKIQPAKLEDSAVYLCASSWGGGRAPGELFFGEGSRLTVL.

This clone was recorded at least ten times. The chain carries TRBV2 and TRBJ2-5; 11 positions agree with TRBD2. With V trimmed by 6 bases and J by 2 bases, 2 bases remained unmatched. Germline loops: CDR1 SNHLY, CDR2 FYNNEI. This CDR3 region has 14 residues. The CDR3 DNA is TGTGCCAGCAGGGCTAGCGGGGGGCAAGAGACCCAGTACTTC. Translation gives CASRASGGQETQYF. The whole variable domain, filled in from reference TRBV2 and TRBJ2-5, reads EPEVTQTPSHQVTQMGQEVILRCVPISNHLYFYWYRQILGQKVEFLVSFYNNEISEKSEIFDDQFSVERPDGSNFTLKIRSTKLEDSAMYFCASRASGGQETQYFGPGTRLLVL.

The chain has TRBV10-3 and TRBJ2-7; TRBD2 matches at 10 bases. The V gene's germline CDR1 is ENHRY and CDR2 SYGVKD. Unmatched junction bases numbered 2, after V lost 2 bases and J lost 1 base. The CDR3 has 15 residues. CDR3 in DNA: TGTGCCATCAGTGAGGTAGCGGGAGGTTCCTACGAGCAGTACTTC. Residues: CAISEVAGGSYEQYF.

This clone was counted ten times or more. Written as DNA, the CDR3 is TGTGCCAGCAGTTTAAACACTCGTGAGCAGTTCTTC. This codes for CASSLNTREQFF. The chain has TRBV28 and TRBJ2-1; D remains unclear. CDR1 and CDR2 (germline): MDHEN, SYDVKM. The CDR3 is 12 amino acids. The V end lost 2 bases, the J end lost 9 bases, and 8 bases lay between the germline ends.

The V and J genes are TRBV7-9 and TRBJ2-3; tentatively, D is TRBD1 (6 bases). V shed 4 bases and J shed 6 bases, with 14 bases lying between them. The CDR3 runs 14 residues. Germline V gives CDR1 SEHNR, CDR2 FQNEAQ (reference sequence). Written as DNA, the CDR3 is TGTGCCAGCAGCTCCCAGGGGATTGTGGATACGCAGTATTTT. It is translated as CASSSQGIVDTQYF.

Remarks on this clone: One end of the junction fails to match germline, which may point to a read error. This chain links TRBV2 with TRBJ1-4; TRBD1 aligns across 7 bases. The CDR3 runs 16 residues. Germline loops: CDR1 SNHLY, CDR2 FYNNEI. CDR3 region: CVSSRDRPSTNEKLFF. CDR3 DNA: TGTGTCAGCAGTAGGGACAGACCCTCCACTAATGAAAAACTGTTTTTT.

As to this clone: Sequence at one end of the junction differs from germline and may be a read error. The chain uses TRBV18 and TRBJ1-4; D is possibly TRBD1 (5 bases). The germline gives CDR1 KGHSH, CDR2 LQKENI. The CDR3 totals 14 residues. In DNA form, the CDR3 reads TGTGACAGCTCACCCTCGTCAGGGAATGAAAAACTGTTTTTT. Translating it yields CDSSPSSGNEKLFF.

On this clone: Mismatch with germline at one junction end may stem from a read error. The rearrangement joins TRBV6-2 or TRBV6-3 to TRBJ2-1; 12 bases fit TRBD2. This CDR3 contains 19 residues. Germline assignment: CDR1 MNHEY and CDR2 SVGEGT. The CDR3 DNA is TGTGCCAGCAGACTCCTAGCGGGAGGGCCTGAAAGCTCCTACAATGAGCATTTCTTC. This encodes CASRLLAGGPESSYNEHFF.

The chain has TRBV20-1 and TRBJ2-2; 10 bases line up with TRBD2. CDR1 is DFQATT and CDR2 is SNEGSKA in the germline V gene (reference sequence). The V gene end was trimmed by 6 bases and the J gene end by 5 bases; junction bases not matched to a gene: 9. The CDR3 runs to 15 residues. Written as DNA, the CDR3 is TGCAGTGCCTATCCGGGACTAGCGCGTACCGGGGAGCTGTTTTTT. The encoded protein is CSAYPGLARTGELFF.